This T cell receptor beta chain was retrieved from a study of T-cell reconstitution after alpha-beta-depleted transplantation in children. Germline values: CDR1 LGHNA, CDR2 YNFKEQ. The CDR3 length is 14 residues. V was trimmed by 1 base and J by 6 bases, leaving 13 bases between them. The table lists this clonotype with many counts. The library targeted TCRbeta and was prepared with unique molecular identifiers. TCRdb used MiXCR to reprocess the PCR reads, holding one entry per CDR3 protein. Counted here are 200,000 to 250,000 distinct CDR3 sequences, more than 10% occurring once; the ten biggest clones make up 2% to 3%.

The source of this sequence is a human donor who donated a stem cell graft to a child with acute lymphoblastic leukemia. Specimen: PBMCs from the stem cell graft donor, collected from the stem cell graft. V usage is TRBV4-2 and J usage is TRBJ2-7, with D possibly matching TRBD1 (5 bases). This chain's CDR3 is CASSQGEGAGEQYF. In DNA, the CDR3 is TGTGCCAGCAGCCAAGGGGAAGGGGCAGGCGAGCAGTACTTC.